Listed here is a single T cell receptor (beta chain). One junction end disagrees with the germline gene, perhaps due to a read error. TCR beta VDJ and CDR3 were profiled, and genomic DNA was the template. Each CDR3 protein gets one entry after TCRdb re-called the reads with MiXCR. Altogether some 280,000 distinct CDR3 sequences are present, approximately 55% being singletons, with the ten largest covering around 7.6%. This record belongs to a study of CD8+CD57+ T cells in acquired aplastic anemia. CDR1 SGHRS and CDR2 YFSETQ come from the germline V gene. The CDR3 consists of 14 residues. The sequencing input was sorted CD4+, CD8+, or CD8+CD57+ T cells (not recorded which) from PBMCs. This rearrangement joins TRBV5-1 to TRBJ2-6; D may correspond to TRBD1 or TRBD2 (5 bases each). The TCR originated in a human donor with severe aplastic anemia or a healthy control (not recorded which). CDR3 nucleotides: TGCGCCAGCTACCAGGAGGCAGGGTCCTACGTCCTGACGTTC. Translated, it gives CASYQEAGSYVLTF.